These 27 T cell receptor beta chains were sequenced from one sample in a study of blood T cell repertoires in COVID-19. The data were produced by immunoSEQ multiplex PCR, yet TCRdb's version contains in-frame clones alone and is incomplete. The repertoire consists of hundreds of thousands of clones, with 75% to 90% occurring once and the leading ten covering more than 5.5%. Specimen: peripheral blood. Receptors originate from a man in his 60s who had recovered from COVID-19.

The chain combines TRBV12-3 or TRBV12-4 with TRBJ2-1; D may be TRBD2 (6 bases). This CDR3 has 11 amino acids. V lost 4 bases and J lost 9, with 7 bases in between. CDR3 in amino acids: CASSYSGEQFF. The CDR3 nucleotides read TGTGCCAGCAGTTATAGCGGTGAGCAGTTCTTC.

The chain joins TRBV7-2 to TRBJ2-7; D is perhaps TRBD1 (6 bases). Germline CDR1 reads SGHTA; CDR2 reads FQGNSA. V was trimmed by 3 bases and J by 1 base, leaving 22 bases between them. The CDR3 sequence is 18 residues long. CDR3 bases: TGTGCCAGCAGCTTCTTGCCAGGGGCAGGTGTTATGTCCTACGAGCAGTACTTC. It translates to CASSFLPGAGVMSYEQYF. Complete variable domain (other parts from reference TRBV7-2 and TRBJ2-7): GAGVSQSPSNKVTEKGKDVELRCDPISGHTALYWYRQSLGQGLEFLIYFQGNSAPDKSGLPSDRFSAERTGGSVSTLTIQRTQQEDSAVYLCASSFLPGAGVMSYEQYFGPGTRLTVT.

The chain has TRBV21-1 and TRBJ2-1; TRBD1 is taken as the D call from the table, unchecked against the DNA. TRBV21-1 is marked as a pseudogene. CDR3 length: 15 residues. The chain's CDR3 is CASSKGAGTYNEQFF. In DNA form, the CDR3 reads TGTGCCAGCAGCAAAGGGGCAGGCACCTACAATGAGCAGTTCTTC.

The chain joins TRBV27 to TRBJ2-7; D unresolved. The CDR3 length is 13 residues. The germline V gene has CDR1 MNHEY and CDR2 SMNVEV (reference sequence). With 3 bases removed from V and 4 bases from J, the gap between germline ends came to 10 bases. The CDR3 DNA is TGTGCCAGCAGTTTTGGTTTCTATTACGAGCAGTACTTC. This translates into CASSFGFYYEQYF.

The chain recombines TRBV5-6 with TRBJ1-1, with TRBD1 matching over 9 bases. The V gene end was trimmed by 4 bases and the J gene end by 3 bases; junction bases not matched to a gene: 7. CDR1 is SGHDT, CDR2 YYEEEE, per germline. The CDR3 sequence is 15 residues long. The CDR3 reads CASSHTGGGHTEAFF. In nucleotides, the CDR3 is TGTGCCAGCAGCCATACAGGGGGCGGGCACACTGAAGCTTTCTTT. Based on the CDR3 plus reference TRBV5-6 and TRBJ1-1, the full variable domain is DAGVTQSPTHLIKTRGQQVTLRCSPKSGHDTVSWYQQALGQGPQFIFQYYEEEERQRGNFPDRFSGHQFPNYSSELNVNALLLGDSALYLCASSHTGGGHTEAFFGQGTRLTVV.

This sequence joins TRBV7-4 and TRBJ2-4; the match to TRBD1 covers 11 bases. This CDR3 is 17 amino acids long. The V gene's germline CDR1 is SGHVT and CDR2 SQSDAQ. J was trimmed by 0 bases and V by 3 bases; bases with no gene match: 4. Here the CDR3 DNA reads TGTGCCAGCAGCTTCCTGGACAGGGGGCTAGCCAAAAACATTCAGTACTTC. Protein product: CASSFLDRGLAKNIQYF.

Comment on this clone: The same CDR3 also results from other DNA sequences found in this sample. The V call is TRBV15, the J call TRBJ2-5, with D unclear. Germline-derived CDR1 and CDR2 are LNHNV and YYDKDF (reference sequence). The CDR3 has 13 amino acids. Trimming took 0 bases from V and 5 from J, leaving 7 bases between them. CDR3 nucleotides: TGTGCCACCAGCAGAGATCCTAAGGAGACCCAGTACTTC. Protein: CATSRDPKETQYF.

The chain links TRBV7-2 to TRBJ2-7; 9 bases map to TRBD1. CDR3 size: 15 residues. After removal of 5 bases from V and 0 bases from J, the junction contained 5 bases not matched to a gene. Germline CDR1 is SGHTA and CDR2 is FQGNSA. CDR3 sequence: CASSPGQGYSYEQYF. The CDR3 nucleotides are TGTGCCAGCAGCCCGGGACAGGGCTACTCCTACGAGCAGTACTTC.

V is TRBV6-6 and J is TRBJ1-5; maybe TRBD1 (5 bases). Trimming removed 3 bases at V and 3 bases at J, with 9 bases between. There are 14 residues in the CDR3. CDR1 and CDR2 from the germline V gene are MNHNY and SVGAGI (reference sequence). CDR3 protein: CASSYSGNNQPQHF. CDR3 DNA: TGTGCCAGCAGTTATTCAGGGAACAATCAGCCCCAGCATTTT.

The chain links TRBV19 to TRBJ1-5; 7 bases fit TRBD1. The trim removed 8 bases at V and 2 bases at J, leaving 3 bases unmatched. The CDR3 has 13 amino acids. The germline V gene has CDR1 LNHDA and CDR2 SQIVND (reference sequence). The CDR3: CASAGTGNQPQHF. The CDR3, as DNA: TGTGCCAGTGCGGGGACAGGCAATCAGCCCCAGCATTTT.

The J gene is TRBJ2-2, the V gene TRBV9; no firm D call. Trimming cost V 0 bases and J 6 bases, with 12 bases left between them. CDR1 SGDLS and CDR2 YYNGEE come from the germline V gene. The CDR3 is 15 residues long. The CDR3 DNA sequence: TGTGCCAGCAGCGTAGTGGGTAGCTCCCCCGGGGAGCTGTTTTTT. Translation: CASSVVGSSPGELFF.

The chain uses TRBV19 and TRBJ1-5; D unresolved. Germline CDR1 reads LNHDA; CDR2 reads SQIVND (reference sequence). Trimming took 6 bases from V and 3 from J, leaving 6 bases between them. The CDR3 is 12 residues long. CDR3 sequence (DNA): TGTGCCAGTAGCCCACTCAATCAGCCCCAGCATTTT. Its protein product is CASSPLNQPQHF.

The chain links TRBV7-2 to TRBJ1-2; TRBD1 agrees at 8 bases. The CDR3 spans 14 residues. After removal of 5 bases from V and 6 bases from J, the junction contained 8 bases not matched to a gene. Germline V CDR1 and CDR2: SGHTA, FQGNSA. CDR3 in DNA: TGTGCCAGCAGCCCGGACAGGGTAACGAATGGCTACACCTTC. Amino acid sequence: CASSPDRVTNGYTF.

V is TRBV25-1 and J is TRBJ2-1, with 8 bases aligning to TRBD2. J gave up 1 base and V 1 base, and 9 bases lay outside the gene matches. The CDR3 runs to 18 residues. Germline V gives CDR1 MGHDK, CDR2 SYGVNS. The CDR3 region is CASSESGGKGGSYNEQFF. The DNA for the CDR3 is TGTGCCAGCAGTGAATCGGGAGGGAAGGGAGGTTCCTACAATGAGCAGTTCTTC.

V gene TRBV3-1 (or the pseudogene TRBV3-2) combines with J gene TRBJ1-4, with TRBD1 as a possible D gene (5 bases). Trimming removed 7 bases at V and 6 bases at J, with 9 bases between. The germline V gene has CDR1 LGHDT and CDR2 YNNKEL (reference sequence). CDR3 length equals 12 residues. The CDR3 spells CASTGGDEKLFF. In nucleotides, the CDR3 is TGTGCCAGCACGGGGGGTGATGAAAAACTGTTTTTT.

This sequence joins TRBV19 and TRBJ1-6, with D tentatively TRBD1 (5 bases). The CDR3 runs to 16 residues. Germline CDR1 is LNHDA and CDR2 is SQIVND (reference sequence). Trimming pared 3 bases from V and 7 bases from J, leaving 16 bases between. The DNA of the CDR3 is TGTGCCAGTAGTATTGGCCGGGACTACAGGAATTCACCCCTCCACTTT. Translating it yields CASSIGRDYRNSPLHF.

V gene TRBV5-1 combines with J gene TRBJ2-7, with 8 positions matching TRBD2. CDR3 size: 15 residues. V shed 6 bases and J 3 bases; nucleotides not matched to a gene: 11. Germline CDR1 is SGHRS and CDR2 is YFSETQ. CDR3: CASTLAPGLGYEQYF. The CDR3 region has the DNA TGCGCCAGCACCCTGGCCCCGGGACTAGGCTACGAGCAGTACTTC.

The V call is TRBV2, the J call TRBJ1-1, with 10 bases that match TRBD1. The CDR3 length is 15 residues. The V and J ends lost 3 bases and 10 bases, in that order; junction bases with no gene match: 11. The germline CDR1 and CDR2 sequences are SNHLY and FYNNEI. For the CDR3, the DNA is TGTGCCAGCAGTGAGACTGGGACAGGGGCGCGGGGAGCTTTCTTT. Its protein is CASSETGTGARGAFF.

This chain joins TRBV28 and TRBJ2-6; TRBD1 is a possible D gene (5 bases). Per the germline V gene, CDR1 is MDHEN and CDR2 is SYDVKM. The CDR3 loop spans 15 amino acids. V dropped 8 bases and J dropped 0 bases, with 11 bases sitting between them. CDR3 sequence reads: CASGRGGSGANVLTF. Written as DNA, the CDR3 is TGTGCCAGCGGAAGGGGCGGCTCTGGGGCCAACGTCCTGACTTTC.

The chain carries TRBV7-2 and TRBJ2-1, with D perhaps TRBD2 (6 bases). Germline CDR1 and CDR2: SGHTA and FQGNSA. The CDR3 consists of 14 residues. The V and J ends lost 5 bases and 4 bases respectively, with 12 bases between them. Here the CDR3 DNA reads TGTGCCAGCAGCCGTCGGACTAATTACAATGAGCAGTTCTTC. Translating gives CASSRRTNYNEQFF.

J is TRBJ2-2 and V is TRBV6-5; 8 bases agree with TRBD1. This CDR3 is built from 15 residues. After removal of 8 bases from V and 6 bases from J, the junction contained 11 bases not matched to a gene. CDR1 MNHEY and CDR2 SVGAGI come from the germline V gene. The DNA of the CDR3 is TGTGCCAGCCGGACAGGGCGGTCGCTCGCCGGGGAGCTGTTTTTT. Protein sequence: CASRTGRSLAGELFF.

For the CDR3, the DNA is TGTGCCAGCTCAACTCCTACAGAATACAATGAGCAGTTCTTC. The encoded protein is CASSTPTEYNEQFF. V usage is TRBV18 and J usage is TRBJ2-1, with D hard to call. The CDR3 is 14 amino acids. The V and J ends lost 5 bases and 4 bases respectively, with 12 bases between them. Germline-derived CDR1 and CDR2 are KGHSH and LQKENI.

This chain links TRBV6-2 or TRBV6-3 with TRBJ2-2; TRBD2 matches 9 bases. The CDR3 extends over 16 amino acids. Looked up from germline, CDR1 is MNHEY and CDR2 is SVGEGT. The junction had 13 bases not matched to a gene; V was cut back by 6 bases and J by 8 bases. The CDR3 loop reads CASSKMTSGTRGELFF. CDR3 in DNA: TGTGCCAGCAGCAAAATGACTAGCGGCACCCGGGGGGAGCTGTTTTTT.

V is TRBV20-1 and J is TRBJ1-2; D may be TRBD1 (6 bases). The CDR3 totals 10 residues. CDR1 is DFQATT, CDR2 SNEGSKA, per germline (reference sequence). CDR3 nucleotide sequence: TGCAGAACAGGGAGCTATGGCTACACCTTC. Protein sequence: CRTGSYGYTF.

The chain has TRBV19 and TRBJ1-4; D is undetermined. Trimming removed 5 bases at V and 5 bases at J, with 15 bases between. The length of the CDR3 is 15 residues. Germline assignment: CDR1 LNHDA and CDR2 SQIVND (reference sequence). The CDR3 loop is CASSFRVPPNEKLFF. CDR3 nucleotides: TGTGCCAGTAGTTTTCGCGTCCCCCCCAATGAAAAACTGTTTTTT.

This chain connects TRBV10-3 to TRBJ2-7; TRBD1 is a possible D gene (5 bases). Germline values: CDR1 ENHRY, CDR2 SYGVKD. This CDR3 region has 12 residues. Trimming took off 8 bases at V and 2 bases at J, with 10 bases between the two ends. The CDR3 loop reads CAIRRGAYEQYF. The CDR3 DNA sequence: TGTGCCATCCGAAGGGGTGCCTACGAGCAGTACTTC.

The chain employs TRBV4-1 and TRBJ2-7, with 7 bases aligning to TRBD1. Germline V lookup: CDR1 MGHRA, CDR2 YSYEKL. J gave up 2 bases and V 7 bases, and 11 bases lay outside the gene matches. The CDR3 extends over 15 amino acids. The CDR3 DNA sequence: TGCGCCAGCAACCTCTCGGACAGGTGTGCCTACGAGCAGTACTTC. Encoded protein: CASNLSDRCAYEQYF.